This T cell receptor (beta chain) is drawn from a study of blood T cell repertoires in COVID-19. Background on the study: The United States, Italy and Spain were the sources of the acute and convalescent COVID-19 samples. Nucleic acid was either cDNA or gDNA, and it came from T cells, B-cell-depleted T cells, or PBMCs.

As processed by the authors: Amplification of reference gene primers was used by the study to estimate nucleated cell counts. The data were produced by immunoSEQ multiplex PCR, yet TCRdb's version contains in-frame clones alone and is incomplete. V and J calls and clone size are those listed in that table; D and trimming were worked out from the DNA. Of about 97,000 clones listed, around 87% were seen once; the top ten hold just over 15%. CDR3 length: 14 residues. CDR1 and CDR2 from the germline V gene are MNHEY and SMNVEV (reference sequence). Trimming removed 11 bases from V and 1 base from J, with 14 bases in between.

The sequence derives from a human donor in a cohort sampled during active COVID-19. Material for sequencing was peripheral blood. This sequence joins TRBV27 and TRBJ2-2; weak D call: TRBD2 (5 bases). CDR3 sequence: CAVSPSGNTGELFF. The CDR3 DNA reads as TGTGCCGTTAGCCCCAGCGGGAACACCGGGGAGCTGTTTTTT.